This T cell receptor (beta chain) was obtained from a study of T cell repertoires in cytomegalovirus infection. Study as a whole: Based on public TCR beta signatures, there were indications of CMV infection and of a matching HLA type. Findings and caveats of the study: What dominated the ex vivo response were HLA-C-restricted CMV-specific TCR beta clonotypes. Cumulative public TCR beta family frequency identified CMV carriers with the relevant HLA.

On this clonotype: Its specificity is not known.

TCRdb passed the reads through MiXCR, listing each CDR3 protein once. Of around 130,000 distinct CDR3 sequences in the sample, roughly 9% are singletons; the top ten hold roughly a tenth. CDR1 LNHDA and CDR2 SQIVND come from the germline V gene (reference sequence). This CDR3 is 15 amino acids long. The V end was cut by 6 bases, the J end by 4 bases, with 18 bases between. This receptor was obtained from a human donor in good health (CMV status not recorded). Some clones in this sample may be carry-over from other donors' samples. The chain joins TRBV19 to TRBJ1-2; D is ambiguous. What was sequenced was PBMCs. The DNA for the CDR3 is TGTGCCAGTAGCAATTCCCTCTTCCGGAGCTATGGCTACACCTTC. Protein sequence: CASSNSLFRSYGYTF.